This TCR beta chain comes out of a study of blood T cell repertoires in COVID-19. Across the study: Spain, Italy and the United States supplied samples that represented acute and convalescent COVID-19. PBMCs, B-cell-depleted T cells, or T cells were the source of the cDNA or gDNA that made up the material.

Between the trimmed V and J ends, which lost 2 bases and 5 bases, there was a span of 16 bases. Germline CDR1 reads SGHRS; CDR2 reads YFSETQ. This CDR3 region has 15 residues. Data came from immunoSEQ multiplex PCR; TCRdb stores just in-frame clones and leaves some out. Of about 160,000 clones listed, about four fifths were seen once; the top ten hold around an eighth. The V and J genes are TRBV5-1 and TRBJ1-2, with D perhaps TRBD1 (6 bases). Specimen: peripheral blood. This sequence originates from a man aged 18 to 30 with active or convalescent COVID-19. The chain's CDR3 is CASSLLTGTPYGYTF. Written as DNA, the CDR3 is TGCGCCAGCAGCTTACTTACCGGGACACCTTATGGCTACACCTTC.